The next 2 T cell receptor beta chains were all read from a single sample in a study of blood T cells in healthy people across ages. A sample-barcoded 5' primer and a J-beta primer mix were used in a second PCR of about 6 to 12 cycles. Via MiXCR, TCRdb re-called the 5' RACE reads, giving one row per CDR3 protein. The sample lists about a million distinct CDR3 sequences, around 54% occurring once. Sequencing was performed on blood. These receptors all stem from a woman aged 55-70 years in good health.

This chain links TRBV12-3 or TRBV12-4 with TRBJ1-2, with D unresolved. CDR3 size: 12 residues. V lost 6 bases, J lost 4 bases, and 9 bases lay in between. The CDR3 DNA sequence: TGTGCCAGCAGCTTCTCGGTCTATGGCTACACCTTC. As protein: CASSFSVYGYTF.

V and J are TRBV27 and TRBJ2-7, with 10 nucleotides matching TRBD1. This CDR3 comprises 15 residues. Germline lookup yields CDR1 MNHEY and CDR2 SMNVEV (reference sequence). The J segment lost 5 bases and the V segment lost 5 bases, leaving 9 bases of the junction unmatched. For the CDR3, the DNA is TGTGCCAGCAGTAGACCGGGGACAGGGGTAGACGAGCAGTACTTC. It codes for CASSRPGTGVDEQYF.